Listed below are T cell receptor beta chains from one sample, sequenced in a study of blood T cell repertoires in COVID-19. The table came from immunoSEQ multiplex PCR; TCRdb's copy has only in-frame clones and leaves some out. The data contain hundreds of thousands of clones, 80% to 95% of them singletons. The sequencing sample was made of peripheral blood. These TCRs come from a man aged 60-69 years with COVID-19, enrolled during active disease. The CDR3 runs from the conserved cysteine through the conserved F or W. The order of the fields is D gene, V gene, J gene, clone size, CDR3 DNA, CDR3 protein. A D gene is named only where the DNA matches it firmly. Some rows mark clone size as missing; the rest say once, few, many or name a class of expanded clone.

>TRBD1|TRBV15|TRBJ1-4|few
TGTGCCACCAGCAGTAAACAGGGGGCGATGGGAAAACTGTTTTTT
CATSSKQGAMGKLFF
>TRBD2|TRBV6-6|TRBJ2-5|-
TGTGCCAGCAGACTTGGACTAGCGGGGCAAGAGACCCAGTACTTC
CASRLGLAGQETQYF
>-|TRBV2|TRBJ2-3|-
TGTGCCAGCAGGAGGCCAGGGTTAGCAGATACGCAGTATTTT
CASRRPGLADTQYF
>TRBD2|TRBV20-1|TRBJ2-1|-
TGCAGTGCGAGTCCCCTAGCGGGAGGGCTCAATGAGCAGTTCTTC
CSASPLAGGLNEQFF
>TRBD1|TRBV20-1|TRBJ2-7|-
TGCAGTGCTAGTTCCGGGACAGGTCTTTACGAGCAGTACTTC
CSASSGTGLYEQYF
>TRBD2|TRBV27|TRBJ2-1|-
TGTGCCAGCAGTCACTGGACTAGCGGGAGGAAAGGTGAGCAGTTCTTC
CASSHWTSGRKGEQFF
>TRBD2|TRBV5-1|TRBJ2-7|-
TGCGCCAGCAGCGGTTCAGCGGGAGAGTACGAGCAGTACTTC
CASSGSAGEYEQYF
>-|TRBV6-6|TRBJ1-2|-
TGTGCCACAGTCGACCCATCAGGGCAGAACTATGGCTACACCTTC
CATVDPSGQNYGYTF
>TRBD1|TRBV11-2|TRBJ1-1|-
TGTGCCAGCAGCTTACAACGTCCCGGGACAGGGGGCTTGGCTTTCTTT
CASSLQRPGTGGLAFF
>-|TRBV30|TRBJ2-1|-
TGTGCCTGGAGTAAGATCCGTCTAGGTGAGCAGTTCTTC
CAWSKIRLGEQFF
>-|TRBV21-1|TRBJ1-2|-
TGTGCCAGCAGCCCCGGGACAGGGGGCGATTATGGCTACACCTTC
CASSPGTGGDYGYTF
>TRBD1|TRBV7-9|TRBJ1-6|once
TGTGCCAGCAGCGGGACGGACAGGGCGGATTCACCCCTCCACTTT
CASSGTDRADSPLHF
>TRBD2|TRBV18|TRBJ2-3|-
TGTGCCAGCTCCCCTTTAGGGACTACACTCACAGATACGCAGTATTTT
CASSPLGTTLTDTQYF
>-|TRBV2|TRBJ1-2|-
TGTGCCAGCAGTGAATCGTTCTATGGCTACACCTTC
CASSESFYGYTF
>-|TRBV5-1|TRBJ1-2|-
TGCGCCAGCAGCTTGGGACAGCCTAACTATGGCTACACCTTC
CASSLGQPNYGYTF
>TRBD1|TRBV2|TRBJ1-5|-
TGTGCCAGCACCGAGACAGGGGGCAGCAATCAGCCCCAGCATTTT
CASTETGGSNQPQHF